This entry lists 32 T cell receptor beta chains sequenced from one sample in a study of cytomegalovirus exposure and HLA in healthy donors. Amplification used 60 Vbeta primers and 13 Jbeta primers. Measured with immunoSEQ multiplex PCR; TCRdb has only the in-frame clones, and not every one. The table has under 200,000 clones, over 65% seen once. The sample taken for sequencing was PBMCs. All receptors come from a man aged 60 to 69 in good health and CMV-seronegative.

CDR3 in DNA: TGTGCCAGCAGCCCCTCTCTAGGAATGGAGACCCAGTACTTC. This codes for CASSPSLGMETQYF. The chain recombines TRBV7-9 with TRBJ2-5; D gene uncertain. From germline, CDR1 is SEHNR and CDR2 FQNEAQ (reference sequence). The CDR3 length is 14 residues. V lost 5 bases and J 5 bases, leaving 15 bases between the germline ends.

Written as DNA, the CDR3 is TGCGCCAGCAGCCCCGGACTCCTAACAGGCACAGATACGCAGTATTTT. This sequence encodes CASSPGLLTGTDTQYF. This sequence joins TRBV5-1 and TRBJ2-3; TRBD2 might be the D (5 bases). This CDR3 region has 16 residues. Trimming took off 4 bases at V and 1 base at J, with 16 bases between the two ends. Germline V gives CDR1 SGHRS, CDR2 YFSETQ.

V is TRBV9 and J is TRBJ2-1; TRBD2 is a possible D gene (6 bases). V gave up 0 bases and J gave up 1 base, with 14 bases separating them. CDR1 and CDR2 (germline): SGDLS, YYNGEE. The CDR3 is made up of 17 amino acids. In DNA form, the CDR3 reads TGTGCCAGCAGCGTAGCGGGACTCAGTACGTCCTACAATGAGCAGTTCTTC. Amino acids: CASSVAGLSTSYNEQFF.

The CDR3 DNA follows: TGTGCCAGCAGTGCGTCGGAGGGACAGGGAGGACAGCCCCAGCATTTT. This translates into CASSASEGQGGQPQHF. The chain uses TRBV2 and TRBJ1-5, with TRBD1 identical over 9 bases. After removal of 4 bases from V and 7 bases from J, the junction contained 11 bases not matched to a gene. CDR3 length equals 16 residues. Germline CDR1 SNHLY, CDR2 FYNNEI.

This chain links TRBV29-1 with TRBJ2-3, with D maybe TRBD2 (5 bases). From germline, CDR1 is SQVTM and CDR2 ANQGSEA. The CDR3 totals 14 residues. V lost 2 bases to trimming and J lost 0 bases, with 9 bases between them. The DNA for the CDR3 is TGCAGCGTTGAAAAGCGGCTTAGCACAGATACGCAGTATTTT. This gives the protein CSVEKRLSTDTQYF.

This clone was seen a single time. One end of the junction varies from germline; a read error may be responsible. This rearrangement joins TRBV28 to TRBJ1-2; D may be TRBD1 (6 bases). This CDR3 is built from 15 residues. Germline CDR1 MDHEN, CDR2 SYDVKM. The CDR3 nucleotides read TGTGCCAGCAGCACTCCCGCGCAGGGGCAAGTTGGCTACCCCTTC. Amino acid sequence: CASSTPAQGQVGYPF.

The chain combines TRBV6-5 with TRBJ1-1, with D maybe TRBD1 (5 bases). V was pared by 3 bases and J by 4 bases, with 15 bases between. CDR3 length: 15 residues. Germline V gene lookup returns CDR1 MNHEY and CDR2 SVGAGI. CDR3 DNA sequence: TGTGCCAGCAGTTATCGCAGGGCGACGGGCACTGAAGCTTTCTTT. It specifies CASSYRRATGTEAFF.

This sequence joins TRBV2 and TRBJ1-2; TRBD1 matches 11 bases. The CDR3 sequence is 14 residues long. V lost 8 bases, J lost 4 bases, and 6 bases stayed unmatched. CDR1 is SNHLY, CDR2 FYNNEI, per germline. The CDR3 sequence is CASSGQGAGYGYTF. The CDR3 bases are TGTGCCAGCTCCGGACAGGGGGCCGGCTATGGCTACACCTTC. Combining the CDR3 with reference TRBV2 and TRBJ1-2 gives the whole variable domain EPEVTQTPSHQVTQMGQEVILRCVPISNHLYFYWYRQILGQKVEFLVSFYNNEISEKSEIFDDQFSVERPDGSNFTLKIRSTKLEDSAMYFCASSGQGAGYGYTFGSGTRLTVV.

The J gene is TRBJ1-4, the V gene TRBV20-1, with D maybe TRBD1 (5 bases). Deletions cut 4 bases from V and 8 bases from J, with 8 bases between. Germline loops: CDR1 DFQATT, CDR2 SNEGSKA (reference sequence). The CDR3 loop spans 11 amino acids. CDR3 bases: TGCAGTGCTACAGACAGAGAAAAACTGTTTTTT. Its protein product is CSATDREKLFF.

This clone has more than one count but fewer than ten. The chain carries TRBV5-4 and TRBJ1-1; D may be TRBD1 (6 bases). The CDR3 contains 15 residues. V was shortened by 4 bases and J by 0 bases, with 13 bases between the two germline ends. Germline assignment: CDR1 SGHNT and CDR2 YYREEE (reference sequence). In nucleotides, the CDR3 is TGTGCCAGCAGCATACAGGGAGGGCTGAACACTGAAGCTTTCTTT. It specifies CASSIQGGLNTEAFF.

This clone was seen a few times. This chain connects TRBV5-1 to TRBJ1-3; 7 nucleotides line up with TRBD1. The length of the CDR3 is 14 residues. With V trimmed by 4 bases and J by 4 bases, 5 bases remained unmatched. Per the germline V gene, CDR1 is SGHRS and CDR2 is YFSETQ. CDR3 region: CASSLGQDGNTIYF. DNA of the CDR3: TGCGCCAGCAGCCTTGGACAGGACGGAAACACCATATATTTT.

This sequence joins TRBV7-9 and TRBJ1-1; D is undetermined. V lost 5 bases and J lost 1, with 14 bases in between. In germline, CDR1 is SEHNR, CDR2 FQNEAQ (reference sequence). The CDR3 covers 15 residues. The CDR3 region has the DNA TGTGCCAGCAGCCCCCAAAATCTACCGAACACTGAAGCTTTCTTT. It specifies CASSPQNLPNTEAFF.

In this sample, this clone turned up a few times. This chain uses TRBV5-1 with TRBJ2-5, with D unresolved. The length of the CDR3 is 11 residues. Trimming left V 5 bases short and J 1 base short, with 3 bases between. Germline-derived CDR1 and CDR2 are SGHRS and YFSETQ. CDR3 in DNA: TGCGCCAGCAGAGCCCAAGAGACCCAGTACTTC. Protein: CASRAQETQYF.

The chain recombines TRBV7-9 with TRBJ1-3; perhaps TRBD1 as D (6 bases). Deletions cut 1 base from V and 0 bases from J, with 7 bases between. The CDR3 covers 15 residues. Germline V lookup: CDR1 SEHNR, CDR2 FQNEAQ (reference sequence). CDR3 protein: CASSLEGGSGNTIYF. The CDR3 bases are TGTGCCAGCAGCTTAGAAGGGGGCTCTGGAAACACCATATATTTT.

The CDR3 region has the DNA TGTGCCAGCAGTTACTCACTGGACACCGGGGAGCTGTTTTTT. Encoded protein: CASSYSLDTGELFF. The rearrangement links TRBV6-6 to TRBJ2-2; D gene uncertain. The V and J ends lost 0 bases and 3 bases respectively, with 5 bases between them. The CDR3 loop spans 14 amino acids. Germline V gives CDR1 MNHNY, CDR2 SVGAGI (reference sequence).

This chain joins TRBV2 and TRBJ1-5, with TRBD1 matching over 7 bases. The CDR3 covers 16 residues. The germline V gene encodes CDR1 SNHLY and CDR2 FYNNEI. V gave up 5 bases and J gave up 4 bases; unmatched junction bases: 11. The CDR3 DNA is TGTGCCAGCAGTTTCGGGACAGCTTTCGGGAATCAGCCCCAGCATTTT. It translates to CASSFGTAFGNQPQHF.

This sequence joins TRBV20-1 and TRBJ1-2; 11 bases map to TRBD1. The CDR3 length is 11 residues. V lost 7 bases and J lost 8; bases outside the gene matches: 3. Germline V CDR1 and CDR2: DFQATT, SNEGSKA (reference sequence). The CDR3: CSGTGGAGYTF. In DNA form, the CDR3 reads TGCAGTGGGACAGGGGGCGCGGGCTACACCTTC.

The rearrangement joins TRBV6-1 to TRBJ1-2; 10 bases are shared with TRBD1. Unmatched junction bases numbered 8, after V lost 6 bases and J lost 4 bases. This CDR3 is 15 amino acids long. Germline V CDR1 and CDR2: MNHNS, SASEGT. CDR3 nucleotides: TGTGCCAGCAGACTCCGGGACAGGGGATCCTATGGCTACACCTTC. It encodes CASRLRDRGSYGYTF.

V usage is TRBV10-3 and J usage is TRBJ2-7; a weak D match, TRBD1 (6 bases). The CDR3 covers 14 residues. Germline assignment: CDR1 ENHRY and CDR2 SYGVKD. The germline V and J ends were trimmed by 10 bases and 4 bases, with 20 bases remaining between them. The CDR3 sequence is CASTTRQGSYEQYF. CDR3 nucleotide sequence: TGTGCCAGCACTACGAGGCAGGGGTCTTACGAGCAGTACTTC.

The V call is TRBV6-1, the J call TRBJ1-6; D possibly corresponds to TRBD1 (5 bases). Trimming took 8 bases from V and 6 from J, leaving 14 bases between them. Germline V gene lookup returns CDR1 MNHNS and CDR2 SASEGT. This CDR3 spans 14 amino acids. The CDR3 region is CASAARTFNSPLHF. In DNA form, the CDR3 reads TGTGCCAGCGCCGCCCGGACATTTAATTCACCCCTCCACTTT.

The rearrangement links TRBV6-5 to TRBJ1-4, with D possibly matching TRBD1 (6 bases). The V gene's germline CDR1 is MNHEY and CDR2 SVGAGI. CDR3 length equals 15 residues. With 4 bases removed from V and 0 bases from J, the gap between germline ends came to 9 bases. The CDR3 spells CASSSHRATNEKLFF. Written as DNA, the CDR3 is TGTGCCAGCAGTTCCCACAGGGCAACTAATGAAAAACTGTTTTTT.

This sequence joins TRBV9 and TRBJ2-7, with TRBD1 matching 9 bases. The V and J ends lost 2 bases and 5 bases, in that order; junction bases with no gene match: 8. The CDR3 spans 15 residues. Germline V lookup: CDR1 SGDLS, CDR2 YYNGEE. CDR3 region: CASSVEPGQGNEQYF. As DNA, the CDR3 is TGTGCCAGCAGCGTTGAGCCGGGACAGGGTAACGAGCAGTACTTC.

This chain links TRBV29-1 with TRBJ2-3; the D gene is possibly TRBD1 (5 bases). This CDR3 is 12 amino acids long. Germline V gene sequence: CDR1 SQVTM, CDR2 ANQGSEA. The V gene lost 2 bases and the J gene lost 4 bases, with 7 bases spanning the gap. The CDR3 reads CSVETGADTQYF. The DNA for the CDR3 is TGCAGCGTTGAAACAGGAGCAGATACGCAGTATTTT.

The DNA for the CDR3 is TGCGCCAGCAGCGAAAGACAGGGCATCTCCTACGAGCAGTACTTC. Translated, it gives CASSERQGISYEQYF. The chain has TRBV4-1 and TRBJ2-5, with 7 bases aligning to TRBD1. The J call may be wrong; the DNA end is better matched by TRBJ2-7. The CDR3 contains 15 residues. Germline V gene data show CDR1 as MGHRA and CDR2 as YSYEKL.

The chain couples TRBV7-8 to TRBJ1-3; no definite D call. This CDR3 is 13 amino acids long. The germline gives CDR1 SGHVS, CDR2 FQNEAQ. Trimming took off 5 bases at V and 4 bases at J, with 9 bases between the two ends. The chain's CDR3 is CASSIGGGNTIYF. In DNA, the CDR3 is TGTGCCAGCAGCATCGGCGGGGGAAACACCATATATTTT.

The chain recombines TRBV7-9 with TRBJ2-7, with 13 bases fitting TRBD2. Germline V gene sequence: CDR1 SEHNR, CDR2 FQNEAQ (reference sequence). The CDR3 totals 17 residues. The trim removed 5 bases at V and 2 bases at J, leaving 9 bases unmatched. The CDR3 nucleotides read TGTGCCAGCAGCACCGGACTAGCGGGAGCCAATCCCTACGAGCAGTACTTC. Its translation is CASSTGLAGANPYEQYF. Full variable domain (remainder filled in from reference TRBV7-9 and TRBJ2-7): DTGVSQNPRHKITKRGQNVTFRCDPISEHNRLYWYRQTLGQGPEFLTYFQNEAQLEKSRLLSDRFSAERPKGSFSTLEIQRTEQGDSAMYLCASSTGLAGANPYEQYFGPGTRLTVT.

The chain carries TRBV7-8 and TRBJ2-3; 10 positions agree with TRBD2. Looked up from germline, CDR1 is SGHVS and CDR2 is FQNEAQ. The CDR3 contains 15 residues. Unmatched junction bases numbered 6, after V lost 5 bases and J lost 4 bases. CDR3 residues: CASSGGLAGADTQYF. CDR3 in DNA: TGTGCCAGCAGCGGCGGGCTAGCGGGAGCAGATACGCAGTATTTT.

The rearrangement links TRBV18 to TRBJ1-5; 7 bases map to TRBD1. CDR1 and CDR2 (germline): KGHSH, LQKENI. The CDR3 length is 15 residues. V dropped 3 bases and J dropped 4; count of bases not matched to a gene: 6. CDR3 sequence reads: CASSPGGQENQPQHF. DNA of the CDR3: TGTGCCAGCTCACCCGGCGGACAGGAAAATCAGCCCCAGCATTTT.

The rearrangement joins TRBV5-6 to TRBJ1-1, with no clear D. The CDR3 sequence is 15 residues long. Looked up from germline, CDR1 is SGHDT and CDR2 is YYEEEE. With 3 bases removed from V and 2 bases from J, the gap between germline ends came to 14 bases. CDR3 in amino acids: CASSSILTDNTEAFF. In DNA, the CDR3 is TGTGCCAGCAGCTCGATCCTTACAGATAACACTGAAGCTTTCTTT. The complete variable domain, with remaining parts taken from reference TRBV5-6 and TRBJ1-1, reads DAGVTQSPTHLIKTRGQQVTLRCSPKSGHDTVSWYQQALGQGPQFIFQYYEEEERQRGNFPDRFSGHQFPNYSSELNVNALLLGDSALYLCASSSILTDNTEAFFGQGTRLTVV.

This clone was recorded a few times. The CDR3 DNA follows: TGTGCCAGCAGTGAGCGGGACAGGGGGGCCTACAATGAGCAGTTCTTC. Its protein product is CASSERDRGAYNEQFF. The chain combines TRBV25-1 with TRBJ2-1, with TRBD1 matching over 11 bases. Germline values: CDR1 MGHDK, CDR2 SYGVNS. The junction had 3 bases not matched to a gene; V was cut back by 3 bases and J by 2 bases. This CDR3 is built from 16 residues.

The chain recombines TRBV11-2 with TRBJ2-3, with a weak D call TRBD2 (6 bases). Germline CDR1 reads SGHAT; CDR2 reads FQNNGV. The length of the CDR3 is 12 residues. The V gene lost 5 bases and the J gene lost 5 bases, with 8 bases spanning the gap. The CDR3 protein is CASSPEGDTQYF. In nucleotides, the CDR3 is TGTGCCAGCAGCCCGGAGGGAGATACGCAGTATTTT.

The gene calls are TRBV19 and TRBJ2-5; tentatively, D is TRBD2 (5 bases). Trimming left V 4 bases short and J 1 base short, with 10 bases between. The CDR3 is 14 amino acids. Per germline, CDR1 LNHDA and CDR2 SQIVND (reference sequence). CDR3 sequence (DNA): TGTGCCAGTAGTAAATCCGGGATCCAAGAGACCCAGTACTTC. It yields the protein CASSKSGIQETQYF.